The clone carrying this TCR beta chain appeared a few times. Its matching antigen is unknown. The source of the sample is a study of T cells in Graves' hyperthyroidism and ophthalmopathy. Findings of the study overall: Separation of ophthalmopathy from stable hyperthyroidism was achieved by a 13 V-J model.

Lactation, pregnancy, other autoimmune disease or uncontrolled infection excluded patients. Diagnosis relied on clinical symptoms, serum thyroxine and TRAb, thyroid ultrasound and orbital computed tomography. Extraction of PBMCs used roughly 9.3 ml of fresh peripheral blood. RNA transcripts were the template for amplifying TCR beta CDR3 regions. HTBI primers drove first-round RT-PCR of the TCR CDR3. TCRdb called the multiplex PCR reads again in MiXCR, with one record for every CDR3 protein. This table holds 550,000 to 850,000 distinct CDR3 sequences, roughly 20% found once. Sample: blood. The source of this sequence is a woman aged 45-60 years with Graves' hyperthyroidism that later progressed to Graves' ophthalmopathy.

This CDR3 is CAITEGFNQPQHF. DNA of the CDR3: TGTGCCATCACCGAGGGTTTCAATCAGCCCCAGCATTTT. The chain has TRBV10-3 and TRBJ1-5; D not certain. The CDR3 is made up of 13 amino acids. Per germline, CDR1 ENHRY and CDR2 SYGVKD. Between the trimmed V and J ends, which lost 7 bases and 3 bases, there was a span of 10 bases.